What follows are 18 T cell receptor beta chains derived from one specimen sequenced in a study of glioma-infiltrating T cells. Using RNA template, CDR3s of TCR alpha and beta were amplified with iRepertoire arm-PCR. One entry per CDR3 protein, called by TCRdb with MiXCR from the multiplex PCR reads. The sample holds 40,000 or so distinct CDR3 sequences; 20% to 25% are singletons and the top ten take 5% to 8%. Sequencing was performed on glioma tissue, nonneoplastic brain tissue, or PBMCs (not recorded which). The receptors shown here come from a human donor with low-grade glioma or glioblastoma, undergoing nonglioma brain surgery, or in good health (not recorded which).

Notes on this clonotype: Mismatch with germline at one junction end may stem from a read error. The V and J genes are TRBV27 and TRBJ1-5, with 7 bases lining up with TRBD1. Germline values: CDR1 MNHEY, CDR2 SMNVEV (reference sequence). The CDR3 is 12 residues long. The CDR3 loop reads CASGQDNQTQHF. CDR3 DNA: TGCGCCAGCGGACAGGACAATCAGACCCAGCATTTT.

This clonotype was seen a single time. Just one base apart from a much larger clone, this may be a read error. The J gene is TRBJ2-7, the V gene TRBV12-3 or TRBV12-4, with 8 nucleotides matching TRBD1. V shed 6 bases and J 9 bases; nucleotides not matched to a gene: 13. CDR3 length: 14 residues. The CDR3 region is CASSAFAGGAGQYV. The CDR3 nucleotides read TGTGCCAGCAGCGCATTTGCAGGGGGCGCCGGGCAGTACGTC.

This clonotype has at least ten counts. The chain couples TRBV20-1 to TRBJ2-3, with unresolved D. The CDR3 consists of 16 residues. CDR1 is DFQATT, CDR2 SNEGSKA, per germline (reference sequence). Trimming pared 1 base from V and 2 bases from J, leaving 16 bases between. Written as DNA, the CDR3 is TGCAGTGCTAGAGGGGGTTCGCTGATATTCACAGATACGCAGTATTTT. As protein: CSARGGSLIFTDTQYF.

A note on this clonotype: A much larger clone is a single base away; this may be a read error. The chain links TRBV10-3 to TRBJ1-5, with D possibly being TRBD1 (5 bases). The germline V gene has CDR1 ENHRY and CDR2 SYGVKD. The length of the CDR3 is 16 residues. Trimming stripped 4 bases from V and 2 bases from J, with 15 bases between. The CDR3, as DNA: TGTGCCATCAGTGCGTCGGGGGGGTTCGGCAATCAGCCCCAGCATTTT. Its protein is CAISASGGFGNQPQHF.

This clonotype was recorded many times. This chain connects TRBV20-1 to TRBJ2-1; D gene ambiguous. The CDR3 spans 13 residues. Germline values: CDR1 DFQATT, CDR2 SNEGSKA (reference sequence). The V end lost 4 bases, the J end lost 0 bases, and 7 bases lay between the germline ends. The DNA of the CDR3 is TGCAGTGCTATTGTTAGCTCCTACAATGAGCAGTTCTTC. Protein product: CSAIVSSYNEQFF.

This clonotype was seen only a few times. J is TRBJ2-2 and V is TRBV12-3 or TRBV12-4; D gene unclear. Trimming removed 0 bases from V and 6 bases from J, with 8 bases in between. The CDR3 is 14 amino acids. The CDR3 DNA reads TGTGCCAGCAGTTTAGCCGATGCGGCCGGGGAGCTGTTTTTT. This codes for CASSLADAAGELFF.

This clonotype appeared a few times. This chain uses TRBV29-1 with TRBJ1-2; D not certain. From germline, CDR1 is SQVTM and CDR2 ANQGSEA. The CDR3 runs to 11 residues. V dropped 2 bases and J dropped 1 base, with 2 bases sitting between them. The CDR3 DNA is TGCAGCGTTGAATTTAACTATGGCTACACCTTC. Translating gives CSVEFNYGYTF.

This clonotype was counted ten times or more. The rearrangement links TRBV2 to TRBJ2-3; D is ambiguous. Deletions cut 3 bases from V and 6 bases from J, with 10 bases between. Germline-derived CDR1 and CDR2 are SNHLY and FYNNEI. The CDR3 contains 13 residues. DNA of the CDR3: TGTGCCAGCAGTGAGGTTAGGACGGATACGCAGTATTTT. Its protein product is CASSEVRTDTQYF.

In regard to this clonotype: With a much larger clone just one base away, this may be a read error. V usage is TRBV12-3 or TRBV12-4 and J usage is TRBJ1-5; a weak D match, TRBD1 (5 bases). With 7 bases removed from V and 3 bases from J, the gap between germline ends came to 10 bases. The CDR3 totals 13 residues. DNA for the CDR3: TGTGCCAGCAATGCAGGGCACAATCAGCCCCAGCATTTT. This encodes CASNAGHNQPQHF.

This clonotype has just one count. A read error may be the cause here, since a much bigger clone is one base away. The chain joins TRBV2 to TRBJ2-1; D gene uncertain. Per germline, CDR1 SNHLY and CDR2 FYNNEI. The CDR3 contains 12 residues. CDR3 coding DNA: TGTGCCAGCAAGGGCCGGGCATTTGAGCAGCTCTTC. It yields the protein CASKGRAFEQLF. Full variable domain (outside the CDR3, taken from reference TRBV2 and TRBJ2-1): EPEVTQTPSHQVTQMGQEVILRCVPISNHLYFYWYRQILGQKVEFLVSFYNNEISEKSEIFDDQFSVERPDGSNFTLKIRSTKLEDSAMYFCASKGRAFEQLFGPGTRLTVL.

This rearrangement joins TRBV27 to TRBJ2-7, with 7 positions matching TRBD1. The CDR3 has 14 amino acids. Germline loops: CDR1 MNHEY, CDR2 SMNVEV (reference sequence). CDR3 coding DNA: TGTGTTAGCAGTTTTCAACAGGGGACCAACGAGCAGTACTTC. Translated: CVSSFQQGTNEQYF.

This clonotype was seen ten or more times. V usage is TRBV20-1 and J usage is TRBJ2-3; D ambiguous. The CDR3 spans 13 residues. CDR1 and CDR2 (germline): DFQATT, SNEGSKA (reference sequence). V dropped 0 bases and J dropped 2 bases, with 6 bases sitting between them. The CDR3 reads CSAREAVTDTQYF. The CDR3 bases are TGCAGTGCTAGAGAGGCAGTCACAGATACGCAGTATTTT.

The DNA for the CDR3 is TGTGCCAGTAGTACGTCCCGGGACAGGGTAACCCTTTACAATGAGCAGTTCTTC. Residues: CASSTSRDRVTLYNEQFF. V usage is TRBV19 and J usage is TRBJ2-1; the match to TRBD1 covers 9 bases. This CDR3 comprises 18 residues. Germline V gives CDR1 LNHDA, CDR2 SQIVND (reference sequence). Trimming cost V 4 bases and J 4 bases; bases outside gene matches: 14.

On this clonotype: Since a much larger clone is just one base distant, this may be a read error. The V call is TRBV18, the J call TRBJ2-7; 7 positions agree with TRBD1. This CDR3 region has 14 residues. CDR1 KGHSH and CDR2 LQKENI come from the germline V gene. The CDR3 DNA is TGTGCCAACTCACTGGCAGGGGGTGGTTACGAGCAGTACTTC. Its protein is CANSLAGGGYEQYF.

To note about this clonotype: A read error is possible here, since a much larger clone lies one base away. V gene TRBV6-6 combines with J gene TRBJ2-2; weak D call: TRBD1 (6 bases). Germline V lookup: CDR1 MNHNY, CDR2 SVGAGI (reference sequence). There are 14 residues in the CDR3. Written as DNA, the CDR3 is TGTGCCGGCAGTCCACAGGGGAACACCGGGGAGCTGTTTTTT. It encodes CAGSPQGNTGELFF.

This clonotype came up a few times. The V gene is TRBV5-1, the J gene TRBJ1-6, with TRBD1 matching 7 bases. Germline CDR1 and CDR2: SGHRS and YFSETQ. With V trimmed by 0 bases and J by 9 bases, 6 bases remained unmatched. The CDR3 is 15 residues long. This CDR3 is CASSLEPGGGSPLHF. The DNA for the CDR3 is TGCGCCAGCAGCTTGGAACCAGGGGGGGGTTCACCCCTCCACTTT.

Turning to this clonotype: This may arise from a read error, as a much more abundant clone is one base away. This is likely a read error, given that the CDR3 carries no conserved phenylalanine or tryptophan at its end. The chain carries TRBV11-2 and TRBJ1-1, with D possibly TRBD1 on 5 matching bases. Germline V gives CDR1 SGHAT, CDR2 FQNNGV. This CDR3 is 13 amino acids long. V shed 0 bases and J shed 7 bases, with 9 bases lying between them. The CDR3: CASSLDWGYEAFL. CDR3 nucleotides: TGTGCCAGCAGCTTAGATTGGGGCTATGAAGCTTTCCTT.

This clonotype was observed many times. The chain uses TRBV5-1 and TRBJ1-1; D perhaps matches TRBD1 (5 bases). Germline lookup yields CDR1 SGHRS and CDR2 YFSETQ. Trimming shortened V by 4 bases and J by 5 bases, and 15 bases separated the two germline ends. This CDR3 is 14 amino acids long. The CDR3 region has the DNA TGCGCCAGCAGCCCGGGGACCGCATCAACTGAAGCTTTCTTT. This encodes CASSPGTASTEAFF.